The clone carrying this T cell receptor beta chain was counted once. The germline gives CDR1 SGHRS, CDR2 YFSETQ. The CDR3 runs to 14 residues. Trimming at V came to 0 bases and at J to 2 bases, leaving 2 bases not matched to a gene. PCR was performed using 60 Vbeta and 13 Jbeta primers. The assay was immunoSEQ multiplex PCR, and TCRdb's table has in-frame clones only and misses some. Of roughly 200,000 clones in the sample, 70% to 90% were seen once. This entry is derived from a study of cytomegalovirus exposure and HLA in healthy donors. The sample taken for sequencing was PBMCs. This sequence was found in a woman between 45 and 65 years old in good health and CMV-seronegative. The chain joins TRBV5-1 to TRBJ2-7, with 7 bases that match TRBD1. DNA for the CDR3: TGCGCCAGCAGCTTGGTGCAGGGGGCCTACGAGCAGTACTTC. This sequence encodes CASSLVQGAYEQYF. Filled out from reference TRBV5-1 and TRBJ2-7, the complete variable domain reads KAGVTQTPRYLIKTRGQQVTLSCSPISGHRSVSWYQQTPGQGLQFLFEYFSETQRNKGNFPGRFSGRQFSNSRSEMNVSTLELGDSALYLCASSLVQGAYEQYFGPGTRLTVT.